What follows are 18 T cell receptor beta chains derived from one specimen sequenced in a study of beta chain features in type 1 diabetes. Expressed TCRB transcripts were sequenced after all isolated RNA was converted to cDNA. Repertoires were generated with immunoSEQ multiplex PCR, while TCRdb's copy carries only in-frame clones and drops some. The sample holds around 300,000 clones; approximately 15% are singletons and the top ten take roughly 7%. The material sequenced was central memory CD4+ T cells from blood. Receptors originate from a man aged 30 to 45 in good health.

V and J are TRBV5-6 and TRBJ1-5; 7 bases line up with TRBD1. The length of the CDR3 is 13 residues. In germline, CDR1 is SGHDT, CDR2 YYEEEE. The V segment lost 1 base and the J segment 9 bases; nucleotides outside the gene matches: 4. The CDR3 nucleotides read TGTGCCAGCAGCTTGACAGGGGCCGGGCCCCAGCATTTT. Protein sequence: CASSLTGAGPQHF.

Regarding this clone: Other DNA sequences in this sample translate to the same CDR3. As DNA, the CDR3 is TGCAGCGTTGAAGGGGGGGGATACGAGCAGTACTTC. Translation gives CSVEGGGYEQYF. This chain uses TRBV29-1 with TRBJ2-7; 7 bases are shared with TRBD2. This CDR3 comprises 12 residues. The J segment lost 4 bases and the V segment lost 1 base, leaving 1 base of the junction unmatched. CDR1 and CDR2 (germline): SQVTM, ANQGSEA.

The V call is TRBV7-9, the J call TRBJ1-4; the D is unclear. The V gene's germline CDR1 is SEHNR and CDR2 FQNEAQ (reference sequence). The CDR3 extends over 16 amino acids. V lost 1 base to trimming and J lost 0 bases, with 9 bases between them. CDR3 DNA sequence: TGTGCCAGCAGCTTAGGTTTGGAATCAACTAATGAAAAACTGTTTTTT. It codes for CASSLGLESTNEKLFF.

Notes on this clone: The junction does not match germline at one end; this may be a read error. CDR3 in amino acids: CASLAGERNEQFF. The CDR3 nucleotides read TGTGCCTCTTTAGCGGGAGAGAGAAATGAGCAGTTCTTC. This chain links TRBV10-2 with TRBJ2-1; 9 bases align to TRBD2. The V gene's germline CDR1 is WSHSY and CDR2 SAAADI. The CDR3 is made up of 13 amino acids.

V usage is TRBV5-8 and J usage is TRBJ2-1; possibly TRBD2 for D (5 bases). The CDR3 runs 16 residues. V was pared by 4 bases and J by 0 bases, with 14 bases between. Per the germline V gene, CDR1 is SGHTS and CDR2 is YDEGEE. CDR3 loop: CASSPTQRTSYNEQFF. DNA for the CDR3: TGTGCCAGCAGCCCTACGCAGCGGACCTCCTACAATGAGCAGTTCTTC.

This clone was observed at least ten times. CDR3 region: CASSPDGVSPLHF. The CDR3, as DNA: TGTGCCAGCAGCCCCGACGGAGTCTCACCCCTCCACTTT. The genes are TRBV7-9 and TRBJ1-6; D call uncertain. Trimming cost V 5 bases and J 10 bases, with 12 bases left between them. CDR3 length equals 13 residues. CDR1 is SEHNR, CDR2 FQNEAQ, per germline (reference sequence).

Only a few counts were recorded for this clone. This rearrangement joins TRBV13 to TRBJ2-7; D is unclear. The CDR3 length is 15 residues. V was cut by 3 bases and J by 1 base, with 13 bases left in between. Per germline, CDR1 PRHDT and CDR2 FYEKMQ (reference sequence). CDR3 coding DNA: TGTGCCAGCAGCTTGAACGATAGGTCGTCCTACGAGCAGTACTTC. Protein product: CASSLNDRSSYEQYF.

This clone was seen more than once but under ten times. V gene TRBV5-1 combines with J gene TRBJ1-2; D unclear. The CDR3 consists of 13 residues. Germline V gene data show CDR1 as SGHRS and CDR2 as YFSETQ. Trimming stripped 0 bases from V and 6 bases from J, with 9 bases between. The CDR3: CASSLEGSDGYTF. The CDR3 DNA sequence: TGCGCCAGCAGCTTGGAGGGTAGTGATGGCTACACCTTC.

This clone was detected only once. The chain is built from TRBV6-6 and TRBJ1-5; TRBD1 matches 7 bases. CDR3 length: 14 residues. After removal of 2 bases from V and 5 bases from J, the junction contained 3 bases not matched to a gene. Germline CDR1 MNHNY, CDR2 SVGAGI (reference sequence). CDR3 sequence reads: CASSYQGGHQPQHF. The CDR3 nucleotides are TGTGCCAGCAGTTACCAGGGGGGGCATCAGCCCCAGCATTTT.

The chain has TRBV7-2 and TRBJ2-1, with 11 bases aligning to TRBD1. The germline V gene encodes CDR1 SGHTA and CDR2 FQGNSA. V lost 1 base to trimming and J lost 6 bases; unmatched junction nucleotides: 5. This CDR3 is 16 amino acids long. CDR3 DNA: TGTGCCAGCAGCTTAGTTCTGGGACAGGGGGGCAATGAGCAGTTCTTC. Its protein is CASSLVLGQGGNEQFF.

This clone came up a few times. The genes are TRBV6-5 and TRBJ1-1; D gene ambiguous. Per germline, CDR1 MNHEY and CDR2 SVGAGI. V lost 0 bases, J lost 3 bases, and 11 bases lay in between. CDR3 length: 15 residues. The CDR3 protein is CASSYSGGVDTEAFF. Here the CDR3 DNA reads TGTGCCAGCAGTTACTCAGGCGGGGTGGACACTGAAGCTTTCTTT.

The gene calls are TRBV4-1 and TRBJ2-5, with D unresolved. Germline lookup yields CDR1 MGHRA and CDR2 YSYEKL. The CDR3 contains 13 residues. Trimming took off 2 bases at V and 2 bases at J, with 6 bases between the two ends. Here the CDR3 reads CASSQSVQETQYF. The DNA of the CDR3 is TGCGCCAGCAGCCAATCGGTTCAAGAGACCCAGTACTTC.

This clone was observed a few times. The rearrangement links TRBV11-3 to TRBJ2-1; a possible D gene is TRBD1 (5 bases). There are 15 residues in the CDR3. CDR1 is SGHNT and CDR2 is YENEEA in the germline V gene. V gave up 1 base and J gave up 1 base, with 8 bases separating them. For the CDR3, the DNA is TGTGCCAGCAGCTTAGCAGGGAATTCCTACAATGAGCAGTTCTTC. Its translation: CASSLAGNSYNEQFF. Complete variable domain (other parts from reference TRBV11-3 and TRBJ2-1): EAGVVQSPRYKIIEKKQPVAFWCNPISGHNTLYWYLQNLGQGPELLIRYENEEAVDDSQLPKDRFSAERLKGVDSTLKIQPAELGDSAVYLCASSLAGNSYNEQFFGPGTRLTVL.

This clone came up many times. This chain links TRBV27 with TRBJ1-1; possibly TRBD1 for D (6 bases). The CDR3 sequence is 14 residues long. In germline, CDR1 is MNHEY, CDR2 SMNVEV (reference sequence). Trimming left V 3 bases short and J 1 base short, with 9 bases between. CDR3 DNA sequence: TGTGCCAGCAGTTTCTCAGGGGCGAACACTGAAGCTTTCTTT. This encodes CASSFSGANTEAFF.

The chain combines TRBV6-1 with TRBJ2-3; D remains unclear. The CDR3 loop spans 12 amino acids. In germline, CDR1 is MNHNS, CDR2 SASEGT. The V end lost 5 bases, the J end lost 5 bases, and 8 bases lay between the germline ends. The CDR3 nucleotides are TGTGCCAGCAGTCCGACCAAAGATACGCAGTATTTT. Its protein is CASSPTKDTQYF.

As to this clone: The germline gene is not matched at one end of the junction; a read error may be the cause. V is TRBV7-2 and J is TRBJ2-7, with D tentatively TRBD2 (7 bases). The germline V gene has CDR1 SGHTA and CDR2 FQGNSA. This CDR3 spans 13 amino acids. CDR3 sequence: CANSFGGPYEQYF. CDR3 sequence (DNA): TGTGCCAACAGCTTCGGGGGGCCCTACGAGCAGTACTTC.

The chain joins TRBV30 to TRBJ2-3; the match to TRBD2 covers 9 bases. CDR3 length equals 13 residues. Germline V CDR1 and CDR2: GTSNPN, SVGIG (reference sequence). Trimming took 4 bases from V and 6 from J; bases not matched to a gene: 5. In DNA, the CDR3 is TGTGCCTGGACTAGGCGGGAGGGGGATACGCAGTATTTT. Amino acids: CAWTRREGDTQYF.

The sample holds one count of this clone. This rearrangement joins TRBV27 to TRBJ2-3; 13 bases line up with TRBD2. After removal of 8 bases from V and 5 bases from J, the junction contained 19 bases not matched to a gene. Germline V gives CDR1 MNHEY, CDR2 SMNVEV (reference sequence). CDR3 length: 19 residues. The CDR3 region is CASAPRRTSGSVRIDTQYF. CDR3 sequence (DNA): TGTGCCAGCGCCCCCCGACGGACTAGCGGGAGCGTGCGGATAGATACGCAGTATTTT.